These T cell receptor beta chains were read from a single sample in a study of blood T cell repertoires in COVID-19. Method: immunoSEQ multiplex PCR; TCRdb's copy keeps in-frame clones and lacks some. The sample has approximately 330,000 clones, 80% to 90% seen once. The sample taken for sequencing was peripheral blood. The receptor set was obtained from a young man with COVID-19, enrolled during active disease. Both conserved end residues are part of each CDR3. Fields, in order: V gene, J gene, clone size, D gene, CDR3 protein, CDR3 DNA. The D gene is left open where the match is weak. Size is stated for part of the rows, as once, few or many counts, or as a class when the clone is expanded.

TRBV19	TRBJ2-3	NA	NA	CASSMKGWPDTQYF	TGTGCCAGTAGTATGAAGGGGTGGCCAGATACGCAGTATTTT
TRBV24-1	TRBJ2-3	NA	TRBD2	CATGTGTSPDTQYF	TGTGCCACCGGGACCGGGACTAGCCCAGATACGCAGTATTTT
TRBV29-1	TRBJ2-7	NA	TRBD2	CSVAGLAWSYEQYF	TGCAGCGTTGCGGGACTAGCGTGGTCCTACGAGCAGTACTTC
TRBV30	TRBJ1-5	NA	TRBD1	CAWAGGGLNQPQHF	TGTGCCTGGGCGGGAGGGGGCCTCAATCAGCCCCAGCATTTT
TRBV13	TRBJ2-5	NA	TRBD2	CASSERLAGTQETQYF	TGTGCCAGCAGCGAGCGACTAGCGGGCACACAAGAGACCCAGTACTTC
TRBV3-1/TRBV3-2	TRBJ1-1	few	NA	CASSQGQARTEAFF	TGTGCCAGCAGCCAAGGCCAGGCCAGGACTGAAGCTTTCTTT
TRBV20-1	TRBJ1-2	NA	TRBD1	CSASKPGTGAEGYTF	TGCAGTGCTAGTAAGCCCGGGACAGGGGCAGAGGGCTACACCTTC
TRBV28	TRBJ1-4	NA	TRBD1	CASNLSGTAATNEKLFF	TGTGCCAGCAACCTTTCCGGGACAGCCGCAACTAATGAAAAACTGTTTTTT
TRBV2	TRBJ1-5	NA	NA	CASSDQKREPQHF	TGTGCCAGCAGTGACCAAAAGAGGGAGCCCCAGCATTTT
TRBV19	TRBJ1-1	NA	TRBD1	CASSIDQGANLAEAFF	TGTGCCAGTAGTATTGATCAGGGGGCGAATCTCGCCGAAGCTTTCTTT
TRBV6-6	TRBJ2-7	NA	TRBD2	CASSPGLAGGTSYEQYF	TGTGCCAGCAGTCCGGGACTAGCGGGAGGCACCTCCTACGAGCAGTACTTC
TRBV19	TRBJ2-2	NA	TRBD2	CARNFGREGNTGELFF	TGTGCCAGGAACTTTGGGCGGGAGGGGAACACCGGGGAGCTGTTTTTT
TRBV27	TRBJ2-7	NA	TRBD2	CASTHRTSGRAQGEQYF	TGTGCCAGCACCCACCGGACTAGCGGGAGGGCCCAAGGCGAGCAGTACTTC
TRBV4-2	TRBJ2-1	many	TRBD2	CASSQDGSGTSNEQFF	TGTGCCAGCAGCCAAGATGGTAGCGGGACATCGAATGAGCAGTTCTTC
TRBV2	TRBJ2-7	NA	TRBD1	CASTWTGASYEQYF	TGTGCCAGCACTTGGACAGGGGCATCCTACGAGCAGTACTTC
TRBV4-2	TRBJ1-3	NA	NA	CASSLNREISGNTIYF	TGTGCCAGCAGTCTTAACAGGGAAATCTCTGGAAACACCATATATTTT
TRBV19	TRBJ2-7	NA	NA	CASKVRAGNTYEQYF	TGTGCCAGTAAGGTTAGGGCAGGGAACACCTACGAGCAGTACTTC
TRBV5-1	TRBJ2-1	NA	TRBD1	CASSPDRGPTGEQFF	TGCGCCAGCAGCCCTGACAGGGGACCCACAGGTGAGCAGTTCTTC
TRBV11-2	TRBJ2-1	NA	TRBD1	CASSLRDRGYEQFF	TGTGCCAGCAGCCTCCGGGACAGGGGGTATGAGCAGTTCTTC
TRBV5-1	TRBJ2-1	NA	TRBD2	CASSLDRGRVYDEQFF	TGCGCCAGCAGCTTGGATCGCGGGAGGGTTTACGATGAGCAGTTCTTC
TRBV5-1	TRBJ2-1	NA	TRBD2	CASSSSFLAGVYNEQFF	TGCGCCAGCAGCTCCTCCTTTCTAGCGGGGGTATACAATGAGCAGTTCTTC
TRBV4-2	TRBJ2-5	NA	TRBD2	CASSQPGTSEETQYF	TGTGCCAGCAGCCAACCCGGGACTAGCGAAGAGACCCAGTACTTC
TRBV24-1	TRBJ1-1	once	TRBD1	CATSDLQGASLVNTEAFF	TGTGCCACCAGTGATTTGCAGGGGGCATCGTTAGTGAACACTGAAGCTTTCTTT